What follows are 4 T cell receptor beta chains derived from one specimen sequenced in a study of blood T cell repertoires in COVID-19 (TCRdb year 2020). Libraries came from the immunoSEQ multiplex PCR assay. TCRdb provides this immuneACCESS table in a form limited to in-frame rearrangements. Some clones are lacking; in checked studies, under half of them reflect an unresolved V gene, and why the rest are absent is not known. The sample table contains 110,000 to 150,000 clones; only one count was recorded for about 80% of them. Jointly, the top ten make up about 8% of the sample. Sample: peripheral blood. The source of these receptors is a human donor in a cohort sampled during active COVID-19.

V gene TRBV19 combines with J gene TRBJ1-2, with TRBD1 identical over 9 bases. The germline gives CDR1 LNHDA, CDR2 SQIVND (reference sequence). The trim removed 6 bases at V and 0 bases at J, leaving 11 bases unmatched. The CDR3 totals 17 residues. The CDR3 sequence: CASRSGTGIITNYGYTF. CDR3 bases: TGTGCCAGTAGATCCGGGACAGGGATAATTACTAACTATGGCTACACCTTC.

The CDR3 is CASSDLSGFGYGYTF. CDR3 DNA sequence: TGTGCCAGCAGTGACCTTTCGGGGTTCGGCTATGGCTACACCTTC. The V gene is TRBV6-1, the J gene TRBJ1-2, with D unresolved. The CDR3 is 15 residues long. Germline V gives CDR1 MNHNS, CDR2 SASEGT. V lost 3 bases to trimming and J lost 4 bases, with 15 bases between them.

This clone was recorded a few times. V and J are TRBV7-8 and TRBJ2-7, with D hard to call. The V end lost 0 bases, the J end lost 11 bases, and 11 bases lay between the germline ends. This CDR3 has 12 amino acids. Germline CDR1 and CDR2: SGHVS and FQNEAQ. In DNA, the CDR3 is TGTGCCAGCAGCTTAGCTACCGGGTACGAGTACTTC. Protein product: CASSLATGYEYF. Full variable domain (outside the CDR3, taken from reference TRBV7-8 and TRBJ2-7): GAGVSQSPRYKVAKRGQDVALRCDPISGHVSLFWYQQALGQGPEFLTYFQNEAQLDKSGLPSDRFFAERPEGSVSTLKIQRTQQEDSAVYLCASSLATGYEYFGPGTRLTVT.

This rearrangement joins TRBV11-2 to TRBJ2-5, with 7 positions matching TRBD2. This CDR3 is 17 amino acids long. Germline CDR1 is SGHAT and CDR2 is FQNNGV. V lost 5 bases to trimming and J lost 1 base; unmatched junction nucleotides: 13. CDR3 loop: CASSPSGWSGVQETQYF. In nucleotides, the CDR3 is TGTGCCAGCAGCCCAAGCGGGTGGAGCGGGGTCCAAGAGACCCAGTACTTC.